These T cell receptor beta chains were read from a single sample in a study of blood T cell repertoires in COVID-19. Assay used: immunoSEQ multiplex PCR; TCRdb lists only in-frame clones, some missing. The sample has about 300,000 clones, about 87% seen once. The source material was peripheral blood. These receptors originate from a woman in her forties or fifties with COVID-19, enrolled during active disease. CDR3s include the opening cysteine and the closing phenylalanine or tryptophan. A D gene is named only where the DNA matches it firmly. Size tells how often a clone was seen (once, few, many) or the class of an expanded clone, and some rows leave it out.

j_call,d_call,v_call,clone_size,cdr3_aa,cdr3_nt
TRBJ2-1,TRBD2,TRBV4-2,NA,CASSQIGTSGRSSYNEQFF,TGTGCCAGCAGCCAAATTGGGACTAGCGGGAGGAGCTCCTACAATGAGCAGTTCTTC
TRBJ1-1,NA,TRBV4-1,few,CASSLETGGIVTEAFF,TGCGCCAGCAGCCTCGAGACCGGGGGGATTGTCACTGAAGCTTTCTTT
TRBJ2-3,TRBD2,TRBV5-1,NA,CASSSAGASTDTQYF,TGCGCCAGCAGCTCAGCGGGAGCTAGCACAGATACGCAGTATTTT
TRBJ2-2,TRBD1,TRBV25-1,NA,CASSRRGQGSTGELFF,TGTGCCAGCAGTCGTCGCGGACAGGGAAGCACCGGGGAGCTGTTTTTT
TRBJ1-5,TRBD1,TRBV18,NA,CASSSQPGQFSNQPQHF,TGTGCCAGCTCATCTCAACCGGGACAGTTTAGCAATCAGCCCCAGCATTTT
TRBJ2-7,TRBD2,TRBV5-6,NA,CASRGGWTSSYEQYF,TGTGCCAGCAGGGGGGGTTGGACTAGCAGCTACGAGCAGTACTTC
TRBJ2-3,NA,TRBV11-2,NA,CASSLSFAADTQYF,TGTGCCAGCAGCTTATCCTTTGCGGCAGATACGCAGTATTTT
TRBJ2-7,TRBD2,TRBV4-1,NA,CASSQPLAGGIYEQYF,TGCGCCAGCAGCCAACCACTAGCGGGAGGGATTTACGAGCAGTACTTC
TRBJ2-1,TRBD1,TRBV7-2,NA,CASSHGTVSYNEQFF,TGTGCCAGCAGCCATGGGACAGTGTCCTACAATGAGCAGTTCTTC
TRBJ1-1,NA,TRBV7-9,NA,CASTLGGNTEAFF,TGTGCCAGCACCCTAGGGGGGAACACTGAAGCTTTCTTT
TRBJ2-7,TRBD1,TRBV6-6,NA,CASSYSGQWGSYEQYF,TGTGCCAGCAGTTACTCGGGACAGTGGGGATCCTACGAGCAGTACTTC
TRBJ2-7,TRBD1,TRBV25-1,once,CASSDYIPGQANYEQYF,TGTGCCAGCAGTGATTACATTCCGGGACAGGCGAACTACGAGCAGTACTTC
TRBJ1-1,NA,TRBV5-1,few,CASSLGSAGQNTEAFF,TGCGCCAGCAGCTTGGGGTCGGCAGGGCAGAACACTGAAGCTTTCTTT
TRBJ2-7,TRBD1,TRBV30,NA,CTWGRGTYEQYF,TGTACCTGGGGCAGGGGGACCTACGAGCAGTACTTC
TRBJ2-1,NA,TRBV18,NA,CASSMLRNEQFF,TGTGCCAGCTCAATGCTCAGGAATGAGCAGTTCTTC
TRBJ2-3,TRBD2,TRBV19,NA,CASSTPIAGGRDTQYF,TGTGCCAGTAGTACCCCTATAGCGGGAGGGAGGGATACGCAGTATTTT
TRBJ1-5,TRBD1,TRBV19,NA,CASSIGTGRLQPQHF,TGTGCCAGTAGTATCGGGACAGGGCGGCTTCAGCCCCAGCATTTT
TRBJ2-7,TRBD2,TRBV19,NA,CASSLREGNYEQYF,TGTGCCAGTAGTTTGCGGGAGGGAAACTACGAGCAGTACTTC
TRBJ1-1,NA,TRBV6-6,NA,CATRGNTEAFF,TGTGCAACCAGGGGGAACACTGAAGCTTTCTTT
TRBJ2-1,NA,TRBV6-5,NA,CASSYRRPSSYNEQFF,TGTGCCAGCAGTTACCGGAGGCCAAGCTCCTACAATGAGCAGTTCTTC
TRBJ2-1,NA,TRBV29-1,NA,CSVEAVLSYNEQFF,TGCAGCGTTGAGGCAGTCCTCTCCTACAATGAGCAGTTCTTC
TRBJ2-3,TRBD2,TRBV5-1,NA,CASSHGLAGADTQYF,TGCGCCAGCAGCCATGGACTAGCGGGAGCAGATACGCAGTATTTT